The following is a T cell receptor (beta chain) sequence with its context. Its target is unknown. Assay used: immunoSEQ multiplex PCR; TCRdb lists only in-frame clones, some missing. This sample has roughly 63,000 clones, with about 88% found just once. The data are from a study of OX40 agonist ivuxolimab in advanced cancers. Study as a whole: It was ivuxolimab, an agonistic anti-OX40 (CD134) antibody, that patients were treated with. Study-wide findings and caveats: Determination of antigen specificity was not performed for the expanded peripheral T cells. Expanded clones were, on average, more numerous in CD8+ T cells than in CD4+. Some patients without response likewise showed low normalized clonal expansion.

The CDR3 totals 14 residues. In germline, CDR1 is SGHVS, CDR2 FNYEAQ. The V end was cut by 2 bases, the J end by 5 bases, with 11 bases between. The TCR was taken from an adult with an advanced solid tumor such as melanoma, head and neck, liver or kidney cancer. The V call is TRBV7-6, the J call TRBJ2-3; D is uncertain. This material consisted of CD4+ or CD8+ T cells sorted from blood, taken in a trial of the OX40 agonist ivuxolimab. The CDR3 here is CASSLLELGDTQYF. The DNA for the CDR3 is TGTGCCAGCAGCTTACTGGAATTAGGAGATACGCAGTATTTT.